This T cell receptor (beta chain) was obtained from a study of blood T cell repertoires in COVID-19 (dated by TCRdb to between 2020 and 2021). About the investigation overall: Samples from collaborators originated in the United States, Italy and Spain and spanned both the acute and convalescent phases of COVID-19. The samples were drawn from two sources: the first 160 participants of the ongoing ImmuneRACE study, and 1,000 to 1,500 subjects contributed by 6 global collaborators. The prospective study material was composed of cDNA or gDNA derived from T cells, B-cell-depleted T cells, or PBMCs. The sample metadata nearly always contained a de-identified subject ID, COVID-19 status, age in years and sex. The repertoires were released in a freely available public database meant as a resource for research on the immune response to SARS-CoV-2. Subjects who had been exposed to COVID-19, were actively infected with it, or had recovered from it provided the deeply sampled blood TCRbeta repertoires that made up the dataset. Where available, HLA class I and class II types were taken from metadata supplied by the sample provider and were not determined by assay-based typing.

TCRbeta CDR3 regions were amplified from genomic DNA using the immunoSEQ Assay, a bias-controlled multiplex PCR. In the original analysis: Within the assay, amplification of reference gene primers was used to estimate how many nucleated cells each sample contained. Sequence reads were collapsed and filtered to measure the absolute abundance of every unique TCRbeta CDR3 rearrangement. Productive Simpson clonality was computed per sample as the square root of Simpson's diversity index over productive rearrangements. TCRdb provides this immuneACCESS table in a form limited to in-frame rearrangements. Some clones are lacking; in checked studies, under half of them reflect an unresolved V gene, and why the rest are absent is not known. That table furnishes V, J and clone size, whereas the DNA furnished D and trimming. Recorded for this sample are roughly 140,000 clones; roughly 90% of them occurred a single time. Together, the top ten hold approximately 1.3% of the sample.

Beyond this particular receptor, the publication reports: Clinical and demographic metadata were provided uncurated, with the amount varying by source and participant.

In the prospective study, participants were roughly 18 to 100 years old, resided in fewer than 25 geographic areas of the United States, and were enrolled through a virtual design. In the prospective study, cohorts were assigned on the basis of participant-reported clinical history obtained from a screening survey and a study questionnaire. Mobile phlebotomists in the prospective study collected whole blood, serum and a nasopharyngeal or oropharyngeal swab from every participant. Participants in the prospective study had the option to provide additional blood draws and questionnaires over a roughly 2-month period. Before DNA extraction, prospective study blood samples were shipped either frozen or at room temperature. Concerning this clone itself: No cognate antigen has been identified for it. Base qualities are missing; no much larger clone stands one base away.

V loses 5 bases, J loses 1 base, and the germline ends lie 15 bases apart. The CDR3 sequence holds 15 residues, the cysteine and phenylalanine included. Only the CDR3 portion is preserved as DNA: 45 bases, with reading frame beginning at the first base. The germline V gene (reference sequence) specifies LNHDA as CDR1 and SQIVND as CDR2. The TCR was taken from a woman in her thirties with acute COVID-19. The V and J segments used are TRBV19 and TRBJ2-7; the D region possibly corresponds to TRBD2 (6 bases align). The sequenced sample consisted of PBMCs or T cells enriched from blood (not recorded which). The CDR3 is CASSSAHGSSYEQYF. The nucleotide sequence is given as TGTGCCAGTAGTTCGGCCCACGGGAGTTCCTACGAGCAGTACTTC. Here the CDR3 is joined to the reference TRBV19 and TRBJ2-7 genes, and the full variable domain is: DGGITQSPKYLFRKEGQNVTLSCEQNLNHDAMYWYRQDPGQGLRLIYYSQIVNDFQKGDIAEGYSVSREKKESFPLTVTSAQKNPTAFYLCASSSAHGSSYEQYFGPGTRLTVT.